The present T cell receptor beta chain was sequenced within a study of CD8 T cells in ankylosing spondylitis. Study-wide results and limits: There was reportedly significant enrichment of clones that were disease-linked in matched ankylosing spondylitis synovial fluid. Blood of patients with ankylosing spondylitis appeared to be characterized by a TCR beta motif of several highly homologous variants. With a CD8+ phenotype, disease-linked clones were relatively rare in peripheral blood. A subset of motif variants has previously been described in the synovial fluid and blood of reactive arthritis.

MiXCR, applied by TCRdb to the 5' RACE reads, yields one record per CDR3 protein. The data hold about 540,000 distinct CDR3 sequences, with about 12% observed a single time. This clonotype turned up a few times. Its specificity is unknown. The CDR3 sequence is 13 residues long. The germline V gene encodes CDR1 SGHVS and CDR2 FQNEAQ. The ends were cut back, 1 base at V and 6 bases at J, with 7 bases in the middle. The chain uses TRBV7-8 and TRBJ1-5; D perhaps matches TRBD1 (5 bases). Sequenced material: blood, either unsorted or a sorted T cell fraction (not recorded which). The TCR sequence derives from a male donor with ankylosing spondylitis. The CDR3 DNA reads TGTGCCAGCAGCTTAGGGGGGACTCAGCCCCAGCATTTT. Translated: CASSLGGTQPQHF.